This TCR beta chain was identified during a study of blood T cell repertoires in COVID-19. Study overall: Researchers got acute and convalescent COVID-19 samples from the United States, Italy and Spain. Sample material is recorded as cDNA or gDNA derived from T cells, B-cell-depleted T cells, or PBMCs.

This clone was seen more than once but under ten times. Germline trimming cut 2 bases from V and 0 bases from J; bases unmatched to any gene: 8. The germline V gene encodes CDR1 SNHLY and CDR2 FYNNEI. The CDR3 runs to 18 residues. Authors' data handling: The assay estimated nucleated cells by amplifying reference gene primers. Repertoires were generated with immunoSEQ multiplex PCR, while TCRdb's copy carries only in-frame clones and drops some. D and trimming were read from the DNA, whereas the V and J calls and clone size are those reported in that table. The sample contains under 200,000 clones, approximately 90% of which appear only once.

This chain connects TRBV2 to TRBJ2-3, with 10 bases aligning to TRBD2. Material: peripheral blood. The receptor's source is a man between 18 and 29 years old with acute or convalescent COVID-19. CDR3 coding DNA: TGTGCCAGCAGTGAATCAGCGGGGGGGCAGGGTAGCACAGATACGCAGTATTTT. This encodes CASSESAGGQGSTDTQYF.